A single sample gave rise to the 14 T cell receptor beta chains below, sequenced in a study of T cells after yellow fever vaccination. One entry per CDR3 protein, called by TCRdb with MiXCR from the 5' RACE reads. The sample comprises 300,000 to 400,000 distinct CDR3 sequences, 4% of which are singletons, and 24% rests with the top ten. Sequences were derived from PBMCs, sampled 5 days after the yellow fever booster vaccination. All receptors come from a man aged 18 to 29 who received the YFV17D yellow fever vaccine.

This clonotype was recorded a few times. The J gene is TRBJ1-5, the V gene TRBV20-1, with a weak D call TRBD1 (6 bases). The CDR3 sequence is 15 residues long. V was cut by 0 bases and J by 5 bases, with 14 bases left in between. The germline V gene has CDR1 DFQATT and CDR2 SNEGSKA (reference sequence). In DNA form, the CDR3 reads TGCAGTGCTAGAGATAGGGGGTATGGTGATCAGCCCCAGCATTTT. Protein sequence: CSARDRGYGDQPQHF.

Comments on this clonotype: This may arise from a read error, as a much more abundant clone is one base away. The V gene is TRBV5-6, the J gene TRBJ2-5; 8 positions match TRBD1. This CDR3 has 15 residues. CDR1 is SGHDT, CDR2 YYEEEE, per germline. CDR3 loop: CASSSTGGSGETEYF. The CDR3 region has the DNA TGTGCCAGCAGCTCTACAGGGGGGTCGGGAGAGACCGAGTACTTC.

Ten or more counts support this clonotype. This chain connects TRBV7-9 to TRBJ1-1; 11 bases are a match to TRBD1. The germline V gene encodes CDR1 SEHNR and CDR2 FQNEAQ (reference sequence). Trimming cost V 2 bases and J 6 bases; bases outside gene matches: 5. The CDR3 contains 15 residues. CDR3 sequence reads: CASSLIRDRGAEAFF. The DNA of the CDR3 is TGTGCCAGCAGCTTAATACGGGACAGGGGGGCTGAAGCTTTCTTT.

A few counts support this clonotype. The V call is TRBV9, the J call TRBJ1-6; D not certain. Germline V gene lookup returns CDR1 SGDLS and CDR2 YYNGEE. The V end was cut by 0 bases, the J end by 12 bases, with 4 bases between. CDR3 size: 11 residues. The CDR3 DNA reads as TGTGCCAGCAGCGTAGACGGACCCCTCCACTTT. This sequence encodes CASSVDGPLHF.

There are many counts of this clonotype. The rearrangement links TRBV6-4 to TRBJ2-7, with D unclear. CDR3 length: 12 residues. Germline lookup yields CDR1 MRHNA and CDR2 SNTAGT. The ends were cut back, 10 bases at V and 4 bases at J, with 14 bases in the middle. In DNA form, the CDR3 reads TGTGCCATCGCCTATAAACGGTACGAGCAGTACGTC. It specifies CAIAYKRYEQYV.

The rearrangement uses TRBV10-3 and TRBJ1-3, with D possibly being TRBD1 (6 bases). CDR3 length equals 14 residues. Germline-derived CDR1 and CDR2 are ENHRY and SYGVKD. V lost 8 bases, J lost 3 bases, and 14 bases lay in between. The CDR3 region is CAIGGGSLGNTIYF. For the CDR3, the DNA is TGTGCCATCGGAGGGGGATCCCTTGGAAACACCATATATTTT.

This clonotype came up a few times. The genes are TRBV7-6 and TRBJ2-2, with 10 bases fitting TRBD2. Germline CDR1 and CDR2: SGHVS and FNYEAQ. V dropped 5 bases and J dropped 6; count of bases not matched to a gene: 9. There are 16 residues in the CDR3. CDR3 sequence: CASSGQRGGDPGELFF. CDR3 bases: TGTGCCAGCAGCGGCCAGCGGGGGGGAGATCCCGGGGAGCTGTTTTTT.

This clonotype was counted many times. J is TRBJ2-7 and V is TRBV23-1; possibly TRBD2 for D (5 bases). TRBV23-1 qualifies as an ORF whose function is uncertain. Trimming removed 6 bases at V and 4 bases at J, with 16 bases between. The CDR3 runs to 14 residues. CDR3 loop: CASSRFTGKYEQYF. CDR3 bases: TGCGCCAGCAGCCGTTTCACGGGGAAATACGAGCAGTACTTC.

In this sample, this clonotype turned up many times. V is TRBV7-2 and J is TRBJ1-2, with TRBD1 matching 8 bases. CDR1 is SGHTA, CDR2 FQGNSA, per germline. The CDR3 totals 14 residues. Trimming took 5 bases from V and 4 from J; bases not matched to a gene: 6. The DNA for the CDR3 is TGTGCCAGCAGCCTATCTGGACAGGGCTATGGCTACACCTTC. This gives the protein CASSLSGQGYGYTF.

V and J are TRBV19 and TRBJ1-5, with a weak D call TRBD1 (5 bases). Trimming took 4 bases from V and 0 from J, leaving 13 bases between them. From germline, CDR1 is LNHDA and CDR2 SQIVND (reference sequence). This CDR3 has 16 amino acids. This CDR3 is CASSTGFRVSNQPQHF. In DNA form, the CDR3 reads TGTGCCAGTAGTACAGGGTTCCGGGTTAGCAATCAGCCCCAGCATTTT. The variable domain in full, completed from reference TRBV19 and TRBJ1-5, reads DGGITQSPKYLFRKEGQNVTLSCEQNLNHDAMYWYRQDPGQGLRLIYYSQIVNDFQKGDIAEGYSVSREKKESFPLTVTSAQKNPTAFYLCASSTGFRVSNQPQHFGDGTRLSIL.

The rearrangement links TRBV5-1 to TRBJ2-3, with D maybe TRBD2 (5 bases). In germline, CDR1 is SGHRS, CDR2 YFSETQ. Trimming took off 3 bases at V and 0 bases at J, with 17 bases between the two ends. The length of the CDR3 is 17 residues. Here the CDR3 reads CASSSDRLGRSTDTQYF. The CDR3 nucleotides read TGCGCCAGCAGCTCGGACCGGCTAGGGAGAAGCACAGATACGCAGTATTTT.

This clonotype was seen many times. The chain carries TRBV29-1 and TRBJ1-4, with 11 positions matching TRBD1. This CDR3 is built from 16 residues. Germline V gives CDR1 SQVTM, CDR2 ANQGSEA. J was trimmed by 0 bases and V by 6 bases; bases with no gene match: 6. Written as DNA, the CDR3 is TGCAGCGTAATGGACAGGGGGCCTGCAACTAATGAAAAACTGTTTTTT. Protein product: CSVMDRGPATNEKLFF.

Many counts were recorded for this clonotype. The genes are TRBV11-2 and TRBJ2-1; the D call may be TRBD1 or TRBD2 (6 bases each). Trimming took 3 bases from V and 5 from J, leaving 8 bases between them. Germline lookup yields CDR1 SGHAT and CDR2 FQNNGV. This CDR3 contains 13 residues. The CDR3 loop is CASSLGGHNEQFF. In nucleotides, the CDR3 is TGTGCCAGCAGCTTGGGGGGCCACAATGAGCAGTTCTTC.

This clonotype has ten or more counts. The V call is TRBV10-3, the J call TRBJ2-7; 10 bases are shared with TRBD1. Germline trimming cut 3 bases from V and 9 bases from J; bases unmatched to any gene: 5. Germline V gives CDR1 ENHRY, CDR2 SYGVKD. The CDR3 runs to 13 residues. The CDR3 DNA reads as TGTGCCATCAGTGAAGGACAGGGGGGCGGGCAGTACTTC. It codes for CAISEGQGGGQYF.